These 25 T cell receptor beta chains were sequenced from one sample in a study of graft-versus-host responses after intestinal transplantation (dated by TCRdb to the early 2020s). Libraries were prepared through the immunoSEQ multiplex PCR assay. TCRdb took over this immuneACCESS table, retaining in-frame rearrangements with V and J assigned. Such tables are incomplete; in checked studies, under half of the missing clones stem from an unresolved V gene, and the remainder is unexplained. A total of around 9,400 clones appear in this sample, 90% to 95% of them only once. The ten largest make up roughly 17% of the sample. The source material was bone marrow, sampled about 520 days after intestinal transplantation. The origin of the receptors is a human patient who received an intestinal transplant, so some T cells may come from the graft donor.

Only one count was recorded for this clone. The chain links TRBV28 to TRBJ2-1, with 7 bases that match TRBD1. The CDR3 length is 14 residues. Trimming took 7 bases from V and 0 from J; bases not matched to a gene: 3. The V gene's germline CDR1 is MDHEN and CDR2 SYDVKM. The CDR3 DNA follows: TGTGCCAGCAATAGACAGGGCTCCTACAATGAGCAGTTCTTC. It translates to CASNRQGSYNEQFF.

CDR3 region: CASSQERVPSVGAFF. The CDR3 DNA reads TGCGCCAGCAGCCAAGAGAGGGTGCCAAGTGTCGGAGCTTTCTTT. This sequence joins TRBV4-1 and TRBJ1-1; no clear D. CDR1 and CDR2 from the germline V gene are MGHRA and YSYEKL. Trimming took off 0 bases at V and 10 bases at J, with 18 bases between the two ends. The CDR3 extends over 15 amino acids.

About this clone: Within the sample, other DNA sequences also encode this same CDR3. The chain is built from TRBV5-6 and TRBJ1-1; D is ambiguous. Deletions cut 1 base from V and 5 bases from J, with 6 bases between. CDR1 is SGHDT, CDR2 YYEEEE, per germline. The CDR3 length is 12 residues. The CDR3 loop is CASSLRGTEAFF. The CDR3 region has the DNA TGTGCCAGCAGCTTGAGAGGGACTGAAGCTTTCTTT.

The chain couples TRBV5-1 to TRBJ2-6, with 13 bases lining up with TRBD2. This CDR3 comprises 18 residues. Germline lookup yields CDR1 SGHRS and CDR2 YFSETQ. The trim removed 3 bases at V and 0 bases at J, leaving 3 bases unmatched. This CDR3 reads CASSWGLAGFSGANVLTF. The DNA of the CDR3 is TGCGCCAGCAGCTGGGGACTAGCGGGGTTCTCTGGGGCCAACGTCCTGACTTTC.

The V and J genes are TRBV7-9 and TRBJ2-7, with D possibly TRBD2 on 6 matching bases. The CDR3 length is 16 residues. From germline, CDR1 is SEHNR and CDR2 FQNEAQ (reference sequence). The V gene lost 1 base and the J gene lost 3 bases, with 16 bases spanning the gap. Here the CDR3 DNA reads TGTGCCAGCAGCTTAGACGGAAGCGGGCACCACTACGAGCAGTACTTC. It translates to CASSLDGSGHHYEQYF.

The V gene is TRBV28, the J gene TRBJ2-3, with D perhaps matching TRBD1 (6 bases). Trimming left V 2 bases short and J 4 bases short, with 19 bases between. Germline V CDR1 and CDR2: MDHEN, SYDVKM. This CDR3 region has 17 residues. The CDR3 spells CASSLAGARGSADTQYF. CDR3 bases: TGTGCCAGCAGTTTAGCAGGGGCCAGGGGTAGTGCAGATACGCAGTATTTT.

This chain links TRBV19 with TRBJ1-5; tentatively, D is TRBD1 (5 bases). The CDR3 is made up of 20 amino acids. Germline CDR1 is LNHDA and CDR2 is SQIVND (reference sequence). Deletions cut 4 bases from V and 4 bases from J, with 29 bases between. The CDR3 sequence is CASSRPGGRRWELTNQPQHF. CDR3 coding DNA: TGTGCCAGTAGTAGGCCCGGGGGACGGCGTTGGGAACTTACGAATCAGCCCCAGCATTTT. The complete variable domain, with remaining parts taken from reference TRBV19 and TRBJ1-5, reads DGGITQSPKYLFRKEGQNVTLSCEQNLNHDAMYWYRQDPGQGLRLIYYSQIVNDFQKGDIAEGYSVSREKKESFPLTVTSAQKNPTAFYLCASSRPGGRRWELTNQPQHFGDGTRLSIL.

The chain links TRBV2 to TRBJ1-4, with D perhaps TRBD1 (6 bases). Trimming cost V 4 bases and J 0 bases, with 21 bases left between them. The V gene's germline CDR1 is SNHLY and CDR2 FYNNEI. This CDR3 has 19 residues. The chain's CDR3 is CASSVEQGVRFATNEKLFF. CDR3 coding DNA: TGTGCCAGCAGTGTCGAACAGGGAGTTCGATTTGCAACTAATGAAAAACTGTTTTTT.

The chain has TRBV18 and TRBJ1-2; D gene unclear. Trimming took 3 bases from V and 0 from J, leaving 11 bases between them. The CDR3 is 15 residues long. CDR1 and CDR2 (germline): KGHSH, LQKENI. CDR3 nucleotide sequence: TGTGCCAGCTCACCGGTTGTAGGCGCTAACTATGGCTACACCTTC. The encoded protein is CASSPVVGANYGYTF.

This chain joins TRBV27 and TRBJ2-7; no firm D call. Germline V CDR1 and CDR2: MNHEY, SMNVEV (reference sequence). Trimming left V 4 bases short and J 1 base short, with 8 bases between. The CDR3 has 13 amino acids. CDR3: CASSWAGSYEQYF. Written as DNA, the CDR3 is TGTGCCAGCAGTTGGGCAGGATCCTACGAGCAGTACTTC.

The genes are TRBV1 and TRBJ2-7; the table names TRBD2, a call not compared with the DNA. TRBV1 is termed a pseudogene. This CDR3 spans 14 amino acids. Here the CDR3 reads CTSRGTSRLYEQYF. The CDR3 nucleotides read TGCACCAGCCGAGGGACTAGTCGTCTCTACGAGCAGTACTTC.

The CDR3 loop reads CASSVKRTSGPGTERAGQFF. The CDR3 nucleotides are TGTGCCAGCAGCGTAAAGAGGACTAGCGGCCCTGGAACCGAAAGAGCAGGGCAGTTCTTC. The V call is TRBV9, the J call TRBJ2-1; 10 nucleotides match TRBD2. The V gene's germline CDR1 is SGDLS and CDR2 YYNGEE. The CDR3 has 20 amino acids. V lost 1 base to trimming and J lost 12 bases; unmatched junction nucleotides: 25.

This clone was detected only once. The chain has TRBV7-2 and TRBJ2-3; D may match TRBD1 or TRBD2 (6 bases each). Germline CDR1 is SGHTA and CDR2 is FQGNSA. CDR3 length: 15 amino acids. V was cut by 3 bases and J by 0 bases, with 10 bases left in between. In DNA form, the CDR3 reads TGTGCCAGCAGCTTCGGGGGCGGGAGCACAGATACGCAGTATTTT. It yields the protein CASSFGGGSTDTQYF. The full variable domain, completed using reference TRBV7-2 and TRBJ2-3, is GAGVSQSPSNKVTEKGKDVELRCDPISGHTALYWYRQSLGQGLEFLIYFQGNSAPDKSGLPSDRFSAERTGGSVSTLTIQRTQQEDSAVYLCASSFGGGSTDTQYFGPGTRLTVL.

This chain connects TRBV2 to TRBJ2-7; D remains unclear. This CDR3 is built from 10 residues. The germline gives CDR1 SNHLY, CDR2 FYNNEI. V lost 6 bases and J 3 bases, leaving 3 bases between the germline ends. The CDR3 here is CASSLYEQYF. DNA for the CDR3: TGTGCCAGCAGCCTCTACGAGCAGTACTTC.

The V gene is TRBV10-3, the J gene TRBJ2-1; a weak D match, TRBD2 (5 bases). The V and J ends lost 10 bases and 2 bases respectively, with 15 bases between them. Per germline, CDR1 ENHRY and CDR2 SYGVKD. This CDR3 has 14 residues. CDR3 in amino acids: CASRGATTYNEQFF. The CDR3 DNA reads as TGTGCCAGCCGGGGTGCCACTACCTACAATGAGCAGTTCTTC.

The chain uses TRBV5-6 and TRBJ1-1; possibly TRBD1 for D (6 bases). The CDR3 loop spans 19 amino acids. Per germline, CDR1 SGHDT and CDR2 YYEEEE. V lost 4 bases to trimming and J lost 3 bases, with 28 bases between them. This CDR3 reads CASSLKFRQGWSWDTEAFF. For the CDR3, the DNA is TGTGCCAGCAGCCTGAAATTTCGGCAGGGGTGGAGCTGGGACACTGAAGCTTTCTTT.

The table lists this clone with a few counts. This rearrangement joins TRBV7-9 to TRBJ2-7; unclear D gene. The CDR3 has 15 residues. With 5 bases removed from V and 4 bases from J, the gap between germline ends came to 18 bases. Per germline, CDR1 SEHNR and CDR2 FQNEAQ (reference sequence). The CDR3 nucleotides are TGTGCCAGCAGCCCCGGGTGGGGTTCCACGTACGAGCAGTACTTC. Translated: CASSPGWGSTYEQYF.

The chain couples TRBV28 to TRBJ2-7; D gene uncertain. The CDR3 has 18 amino acids. The V end lost 6 bases, the J end lost 3 bases, and 27 bases lay between the germline ends. Germline V lookup: CDR1 MDHEN, CDR2 SYDVKM. This chain's CDR3 is CASSLFALRANRGYEQYF. The CDR3 nucleotides are TGTGCCAGCAGCTTGTTCGCCCTCCGGGCCAACAGAGGCTACGAGCAGTACTTC.

The CDR3 DNA reads TGCGCCAGCAGTCCCCCCGGGGAGGGCCGCACAGATACGCAGTATTTT. Translating gives CASSPPGEGRTDTQYF. This chain uses TRBV23-1 with TRBJ2-3; 7 nucleotides align to TRBD2. TRBV23-1 is labeled an ORF, and its function is uncertain. With 4 bases clipped from V and 1 base from J, the junction kept 8 bases outside the gene matches. The CDR3 extends over 16 amino acids.

The rearrangement links TRBV10-2 to TRBJ1-2; a possible D gene is TRBD1 (6 bases). V was clipped by 6 bases and J by 4 bases, with 15 bases between them. The CDR3 contains 14 residues. Looked up from germline, CDR1 is WSHSY and CDR2 is SAAADI. CDR3 in DNA: TGCGCCAGCAGACGGGACACCAATATCTATGGCTACACCTTC. This codes for CASRRDTNIYGYTF.

The genes are TRBV5-1 and TRBJ1-4; D uncertain. In germline, CDR1 is SGHRS, CDR2 YFSETQ. Trimming left V 5 bases short and J 3 bases short, with 11 bases between. The CDR3 has 14 residues. CDR3 nucleotide sequence: TGCGCCAGCAGTCTAGATGGGCCTAATGAAAAACTGTTTTTT. This sequence encodes CASSLDGPNEKLFF. The full variable domain, its missing parts supplied by reference TRBV5-1 and TRBJ1-4, is KAGVTQTPRYLIKTRGQQVTLSCSPISGHRSVSWYQQTPGQGLQFLFEYFSETQRNKGNFPGRFSGRQFSNSRSEMNVSTLELGDSALYLCASSLDGPNEKLFFGSGTQLSVL.

The CDR3 sequence: CASRRQEGANEKLFF. The CDR3 bases are TGTGCCAGCAGACGGCAGGAAGGCGCTAATGAAAAACTGTTTTTT. This chain connects TRBV28 to TRBJ1-4; no clear D gene. The length of the CDR3 is 15 residues. The germline CDR1 and CDR2 sequences are MDHEN and SYDVKM. Trimming removed 6 bases from V and 3 bases from J, with 14 bases in between.

In its sample, this clone was seen once. The rearrangement joins TRBV7-8 to TRBJ2-7, with a weak D call TRBD2 (5 bases). The CDR3 runs to 18 residues. CDR1 is SGHVS and CDR2 is FQNEAQ in the germline V gene. The ends were cut back, 3 bases at V and 4 bases at J, with 25 bases in the middle. This chain's CDR3 is CASSLVTSAGERAYEQYF. The CDR3 bases are TGTGCCAGCAGCTTGGTCACCTCGGCGGGCGAACGTGCGTACGAGCAGTACTTC.

The chain couples TRBV2 to TRBJ1-1, with D possibly TRBD1 on 5 matching bases. The length of the CDR3 is 15 residues. The V gene's germline CDR1 is SNHLY and CDR2 FYNNEI. V was trimmed by 9 bases and J by 1 base, leaving 18 bases between them. DNA of the CDR3: TGTGCCAGTCACCTCAAGTTCGGACAGAACACTGAAGCTTTCTTT. This codes for CASHLKFGQNTEAFF.

As to this clone: This sample also contains other DNA sequences that code for the same CDR3. The chain carries TRBV9 and TRBJ2-5, with D tentatively TRBD1 or TRBD2 (5 bases each). CDR1 is SGDLS and CDR2 is YYNGEE in the germline V gene. The CDR3 totals 15 residues. Trimming took 3 bases from V and 5 from J, leaving 17 bases between them. The CDR3 spells CASSGEGRHVETQYF. CDR3 coding DNA: TGTGCCAGCAGCGGAGAGGGACGGCATGTGGAGACCCAGTACTTC.